This T cell receptor (beta chain) comes out of a study of T cell repertoires in cytomegalovirus infection. TCRdb re-called the reads with MiXCR, one entry per CDR3 protein. The sample yields 490,000 or so distinct CDR3 sequences, about 11% seen once. This clonotype was detected ten times or more. The CDR3 spans 14 residues. From germline, CDR1 is SGHRS and CDR2 YFSETQ. V was trimmed by 4 bases and J by 6 bases, leaving 13 bases between them. Sequencing was done on a sample of PBMCs. The chain carries TRBV5-1 and TRBJ1-4, with D perhaps matching TRBD1 (5 bases). The receptor was derived from a human donor in good health (CMV status not recorded). Some clones in this sample may be carry-over from other donors' samples. In nucleotides, the CDR3 is TGCGCCAGCAGCGTGAGACAGCCCTATGAAAAACTGTTTTTT. This codes for CASSVRQPYEKLFF.